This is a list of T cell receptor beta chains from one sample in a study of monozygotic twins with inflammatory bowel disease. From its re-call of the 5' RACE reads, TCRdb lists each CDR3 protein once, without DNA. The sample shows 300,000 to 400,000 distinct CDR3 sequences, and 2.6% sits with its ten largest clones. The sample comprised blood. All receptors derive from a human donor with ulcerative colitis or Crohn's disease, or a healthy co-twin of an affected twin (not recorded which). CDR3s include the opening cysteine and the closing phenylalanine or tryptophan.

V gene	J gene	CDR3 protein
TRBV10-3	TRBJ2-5	CAIRGPRQETQYF
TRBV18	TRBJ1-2	CASSPPANSYGYTF
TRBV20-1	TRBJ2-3	CSARDQGLSDTQYF
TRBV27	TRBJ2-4	CASSLRRAGGYIQYF
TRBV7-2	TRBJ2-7	CASSLGIGGAPYEQYF
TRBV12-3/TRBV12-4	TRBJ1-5	CASRLSSNQPQHF
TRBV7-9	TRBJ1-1	CASSSTGQGASDTEAFF
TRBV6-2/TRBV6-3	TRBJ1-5	CASSPRGVNQPQHF
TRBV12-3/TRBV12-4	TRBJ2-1	CASSRPGGQGMMKQFF
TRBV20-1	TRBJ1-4	CSARRDREDARF
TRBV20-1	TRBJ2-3	CSASYREDTQYF
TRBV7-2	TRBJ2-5	CASSPGKETQYF
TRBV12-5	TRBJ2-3	CASGLETGATVDTQYF
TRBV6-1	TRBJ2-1	CASSPTTGTNEQFF
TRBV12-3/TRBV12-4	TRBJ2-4	CASSPDFAGAKNIQYF
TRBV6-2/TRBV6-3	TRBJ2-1	CASSYTGARRFF
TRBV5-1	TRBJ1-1	CASSLRVENTEAFF
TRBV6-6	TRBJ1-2	CASTSGYGYTF
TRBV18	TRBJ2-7	CASSRGRPSYEQYF
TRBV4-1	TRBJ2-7	CASSRIPQNDYEQYF
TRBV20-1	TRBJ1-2	CSARRANYGYTF
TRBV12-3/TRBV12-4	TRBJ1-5	CASSSYWHAGRADQPQHF
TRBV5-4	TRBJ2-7	CASSLGDAGYEQYF
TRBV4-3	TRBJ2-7	CASSQGAGGLTSYEQYF
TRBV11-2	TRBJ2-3	CASSLRGIGTDTQYF
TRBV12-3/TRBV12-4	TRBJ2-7	CASSFSGTGVLGQYF
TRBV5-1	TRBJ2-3	CASSFIQHGTDTQYF
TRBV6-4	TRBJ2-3	CASSDSAGGSTDTQYF
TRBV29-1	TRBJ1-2	CSVGDRRHYGYTF
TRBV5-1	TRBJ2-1	CASSRLAGGGSGYNEQFF
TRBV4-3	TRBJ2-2	CASSQEPGTFTGELFF
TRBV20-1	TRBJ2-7	CSARVGTSGGAEQYF
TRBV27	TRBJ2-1	CASSLRLLAGNEQFF
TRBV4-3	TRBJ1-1	CASSPRVSYMNTEAFF
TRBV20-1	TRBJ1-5	CSARARLRRRDQPQHF
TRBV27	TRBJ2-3	CASNPRTSGGASTDTQYF
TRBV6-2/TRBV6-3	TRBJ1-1	CASSRQVNTEAFF
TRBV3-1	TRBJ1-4	CASSRGGQGVGEKLFF
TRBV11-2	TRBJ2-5	CASSLWEKETQYF
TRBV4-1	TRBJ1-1	CASSQAGGRGNTEAFF
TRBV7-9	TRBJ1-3	CASSSRVNVDTIYF
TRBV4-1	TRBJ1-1	CASSQDGVLSTEAFF